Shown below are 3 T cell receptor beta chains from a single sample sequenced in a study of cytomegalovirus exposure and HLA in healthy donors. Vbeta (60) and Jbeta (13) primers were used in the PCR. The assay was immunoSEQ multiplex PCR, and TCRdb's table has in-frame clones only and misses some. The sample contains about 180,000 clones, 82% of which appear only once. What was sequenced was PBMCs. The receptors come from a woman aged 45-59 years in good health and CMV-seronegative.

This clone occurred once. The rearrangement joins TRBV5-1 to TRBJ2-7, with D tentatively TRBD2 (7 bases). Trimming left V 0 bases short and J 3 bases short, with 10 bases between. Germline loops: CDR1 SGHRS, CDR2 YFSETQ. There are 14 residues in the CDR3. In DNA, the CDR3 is TGCGCCAGCAGCTTGGGTAGGGGGGGCTACGAGCAGTACTTC. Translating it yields CASSLGRGGYEQYF. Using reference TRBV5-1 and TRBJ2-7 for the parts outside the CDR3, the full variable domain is KAGVTQTPRYLIKTRGQQVTLSCSPISGHRSVSWYQQTPGQGLQFLFEYFSETQRNKGNFPGRFSGRQFSNSRSEMNVSTLELGDSALYLCASSLGRGGYEQYFGPGTRLTVT.

The CDR3 here is CASSIGGTETYEQYF. CDR3 in DNA: TGTGCCAGTAGTATAGGAGGGACAGAAACCTACGAGCAGTACTTC. The V call is TRBV19, the J call TRBJ2-7; TRBD1 matches 7 bases. V gave up 1 base and J gave up 2 bases; unmatched junction bases: 5. The CDR3 sequence is 15 residues long. The germline V gene encodes CDR1 LNHDA and CDR2 SQIVND (reference sequence).

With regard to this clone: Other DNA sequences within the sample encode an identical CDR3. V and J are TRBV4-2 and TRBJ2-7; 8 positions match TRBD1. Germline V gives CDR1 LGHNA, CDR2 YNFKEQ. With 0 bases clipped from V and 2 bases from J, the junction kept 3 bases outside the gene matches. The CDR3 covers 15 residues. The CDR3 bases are TGTGCCAGCAGCCAAGAAGGACAGGGCACCTACGAGCAGTACTTC. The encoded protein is CASSQEGQGTYEQYF.